Listed here are 2 T cell receptor beta chains from one sample, sequenced in a study of T cell repertoires in cytomegalovirus infection. No cognate antigen is known for these TCRs. TCRdb called the reads again in MiXCR, with one record for every CDR3 protein. The sample lists roughly 570,000 distinct CDR3 sequences, 40% occurring once. The source was cultured PBMCs, collected from culture after CMV antigen stimulation. The receptors were sampled from a human donor in good health (CMV status not recorded). Some clones in this sample may be carry-over from other donors' samples.

This clonotype has only a few counts. The rearrangement links TRBV20-1 to TRBJ1-5, with D unresolved. The CDR3 runs to 16 residues. The germline V gene encodes CDR1 DFQATT and CDR2 SNEGSKA (reference sequence). The V gene lost 8 bases and the J gene lost 1 base, with 21 bases spanning the gap. CDR3 in DNA: TGCAGTCCGAAGCGGGAGACAACCCCAAGCAATCAGCCCCAGCATTTT. Encoded protein: CSPKRETTPSNQPQHF.

V usage is TRBV5-1 and J usage is TRBJ2-2; D perhaps matches TRBD2 (5 bases). The CDR3 totals 14 residues. V dropped 1 base and J dropped 6 bases, with 10 bases sitting between them. CDR1 is SGHRS and CDR2 is YFSETQ in the germline V gene. CDR3 in DNA: TGCGCCAGCAGCTTGAGTTTGCGGGCCGGGGAGCTGTTTTTT. Its protein product is CASSLSLRAGELFF. Complete variable domain (other parts from reference TRBV5-1 and TRBJ2-2): KAGVTQTPRYLIKTRGQQVTLSCSPISGHRSVSWYQQTPGQGLQFLFEYFSETQRNKGNFPGRFSGRQFSNSRSEMNVSTLELGDSALYLCASSLSLRAGELFFGEGSRLTVL.